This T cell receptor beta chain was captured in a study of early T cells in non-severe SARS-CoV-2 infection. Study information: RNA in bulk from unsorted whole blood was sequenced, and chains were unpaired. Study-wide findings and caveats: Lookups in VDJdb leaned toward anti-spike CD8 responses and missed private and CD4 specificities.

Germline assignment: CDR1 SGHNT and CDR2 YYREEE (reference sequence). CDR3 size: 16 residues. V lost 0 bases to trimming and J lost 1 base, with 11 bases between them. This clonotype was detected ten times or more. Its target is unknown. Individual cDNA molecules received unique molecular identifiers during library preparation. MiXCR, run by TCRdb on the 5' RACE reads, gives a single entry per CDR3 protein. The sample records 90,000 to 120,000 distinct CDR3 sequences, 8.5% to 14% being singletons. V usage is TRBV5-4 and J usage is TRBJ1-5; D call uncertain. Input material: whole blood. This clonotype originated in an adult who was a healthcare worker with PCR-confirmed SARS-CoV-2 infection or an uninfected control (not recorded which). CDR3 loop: CASSLGGGDSNQPQHF. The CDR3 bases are TGTGCCAGCAGCTTGGGTGGCGGAGACAGCAATCAGCCCCAGCATTTT.